This T cell receptor beta chain was documented in a study of blood T cell repertoires in COVID-19. Background on the study: Researchers got acute and convalescent COVID-19 samples from the United States, Italy and Spain.

Deletions cut 5 bases from V and 1 base from J, with 9 bases between. Germline V gives CDR1 SEHNR, CDR2 FQNEAQ (reference sequence). The CDR3 spans 14 residues. Original processing notes: For nucleated cells, counts were estimated from reference gene primer amplification. Generated by immunoSEQ multiplex PCR, the TCRdb table keeps only in-frame clones and is missing some. D and trimming were read from the DNA, whereas the V and J calls and clone size are those reported in that table. The profile covers under 200,000 clones, with around 80% appearing a single time and about 14% taken by the ten largest.

The chain uses TRBV7-9 and TRBJ1-5; D possibly corresponds to TRBD1 (5 bases). Source material: peripheral blood. The clonotype comes from a woman in her 70s with COVID-19, enrolled during active disease. CDR3 in amino acids: CASSAGLSNQPQHF. The CDR3 region has the DNA TGTGCCAGCAGCGCGGGACTCAGCAATCAGCCCCAGCATTTT.